The 21 T cell receptor beta chains given below trace back to one sample, sequenced in a study of blood T cell repertoires in COVID-19. Here immunoSEQ multiplex PCR was the method, and the copy in TCRdb shows in-frame clones only, minus some. The sample has 200,000 to 250,000 clones; approximately 85% are singletons. The sequenced sample was peripheral blood. Receptors originate from a woman in her sixties or seventies with COVID-19, enrolled during active disease.

This clone showed up many times. The V gene is TRBV5-6, the J gene TRBJ2-3, with TRBD1 matching 7 bases. The CDR3 has 14 amino acids. Looked up from germline, CDR1 is SGHDT and CDR2 is YYEEEE. J was trimmed by 2 bases and V by 3 bases; bases with no gene match: 3. The chain's CDR3 is CASSSGQATDTQYF. The DNA of the CDR3 is TGTGCCAGCAGCTCCGGACAGGCCACAGATACGCAGTATTTT.

The gene calls are TRBV18 and TRBJ2-1, with 9 bases identical to TRBD2. V lost 3 bases and J lost 4; bases outside the gene matches: 4. The germline CDR1 and CDR2 sequences are KGHSH and LQKENI. This CDR3 region has 15 residues. For the CDR3, the DNA is TGTGCCAGCTCACCCGCGGGAGGGGGGTACAATGAGCAGTTCTTC. This sequence encodes CASSPAGGGYNEQFF.

This clone was counted once. The V and J genes are TRBV5-1 and TRBJ1-4; D is perhaps TRBD1 (5 bases). V lost 4 bases to trimming and J lost 0 bases, with 7 bases between them. This CDR3 is 14 amino acids long. Germline assignment: CDR1 SGHRS and CDR2 YFSETQ. The CDR3 sequence is CASSMTATNEKLFF. CDR3 DNA: TGCGCCAGCAGCATGACAGCAACTAATGAAAAACTGTTTTTT. The variable domain in full, completed from reference TRBV5-1 and TRBJ1-4, reads KAGVTQTPRYLIKTRGQQVTLSCSPISGHRSVSWYQQTPGQGLQFLFEYFSETQRNKGNFPGRFSGRQFSNSRSEMNVSTLELGDSALYLCASSMTATNEKLFFGSGTQLSVL.

This chain joins TRBV28 and TRBJ2-2, with D uncertain. The CDR3 extends over 16 amino acids. Per germline, CDR1 MDHEN and CDR2 SYDVKM. Trimming stripped 1 base from V and 8 bases from J, with 17 bases between. The CDR3: CASSLFPGETRGELFF. CDR3 in DNA: TGTGCCAGCAGTTTATTCCCGGGTGAAACGAGGGGGGAGCTGTTTTTT.

This rearrangement joins TRBV2 to TRBJ2-2; 7 positions agree with TRBD1. Germline V gives CDR1 SNHLY, CDR2 FYNNEI. V trimming: 6 bases; J trimming: 6 bases; junction bases outside the gene matches: 10. This CDR3 spans 15 amino acids. The CDR3 nucleotides are TGTGCCAGCAGCAGAGAGGGACAGATGCCCGGGGAGCTGTTTTTT. Protein: CASSREGQMPGELFF.

This sequence joins TRBV5-1 and TRBJ2-1, with D unclear. Trimming cost V 0 bases and J 9 bases, with 13 bases left between them. The germline gives CDR1 SGHRS, CDR2 YFSETQ. The CDR3 loop spans 14 amino acids. The CDR3 DNA sequence: TGCGCCAGCAGCTTGGCAAGTAGGAACAGTGAGCAGTTCTTC. This gives the protein CASSLASRNSEQFF.

This clone was observed a single time. The V call is TRBV30, the J call TRBJ2-6, with TRBD1 identical over 8 bases. The germline CDR1 and CDR2 sequences are GTSNPN and SVGIG (reference sequence). The CDR3 is 18 amino acids. Unmatched junction bases numbered 9, after V lost 2 bases and J lost 0 bases. The chain's CDR3 is CAWSLRDRHLSGANVLTF. In DNA form, the CDR3 reads TGTGCCTGGAGTCTCCGGGACAGGCACCTCTCTGGGGCCAACGTCCTGACTTTC.

The V and J genes are TRBV5-6 and TRBJ2-3; 13 nucleotides align to TRBD2. With 4 bases clipped from V and 3 bases from J, the junction kept 11 bases outside the gene matches. Germline assignment: CDR1 SGHDT and CDR2 YYEEEE. This CDR3 comprises 18 residues. The CDR3 region has the DNA TGTGCCAGCAGCCTAGGACTAGCGGGAGTGGTGAGGACAGATACGCAGTATTTT. It specifies CASSLGLAGVVRTDTQYF. Full variable domain (rest looked up from reference TRBV5-6 and TRBJ2-3): DAGVTQSPTHLIKTRGQQVTLRCSPKSGHDTVSWYQQALGQGPQFIFQYYEEEERQRGNFPDRFSGHQFPNYSSELNVNALLLGDSALYLCASSLGLAGVVRTDTQYFGPGTRLTVL.

This chain joins TRBV28 and TRBJ1-1, with D unclear. CDR1 and CDR2 from the germline V gene are MDHEN and SYDVKM. V shed 5 bases and J shed 11 bases, with 15 bases lying between them. The CDR3 covers 12 residues. DNA of the CDR3: TGTGCCAGCAGTCCCTCTGAGCGCGGGGCTTTCTTT. This translates into CASSPSERGAFF.

The chain carries TRBV27 and TRBJ2-1, with D perhaps TRBD2 (5 bases). Germline lookup yields CDR1 MNHEY and CDR2 SMNVEV (reference sequence). The CDR3 extends over 14 amino acids. Trimming took 7 bases from V and 5 from J, leaving 15 bases between them. CDR3 in amino acids: CASTSYSANNEQFF. The CDR3 nucleotides read TGTGCCAGCACTAGTTATAGCGCCAACAATGAGCAGTTCTTC.

The genes are TRBV27 and TRBJ1-5, with a possible D match to TRBD1 (6 bases). CDR1 and CDR2 (germline): MNHEY, SMNVEV (reference sequence). This CDR3 region has 15 residues. V lost 0 bases to trimming and J lost 7 bases, with 13 bases between them. The CDR3 DNA follows: TGTGCCAGCAGTTTATCGGGGCAGGGGTGGCAGCCCCAGCATTTT. Its protein is CASSLSGQGWQPQHF.

V and J are TRBV5-6 and TRBJ1-6; 10 bases fit TRBD1. Trimming took 3 bases from V and 7 from J; bases not matched to a gene: 7. The CDR3 is 16 amino acids. CDR1 and CDR2 (germline): SGHDT, YYEEEE. The chain's CDR3 is CASSSRDRGENSPLHF. The CDR3 nucleotides read TGTGCCAGCAGCTCTCGGGACAGGGGCGAAAATTCACCCCTCCACTTT.

The chain recombines TRBV15 with TRBJ2-3; possible D gene TRBD2, 5 bases. The CDR3 covers 15 residues. Germline CDR1 and CDR2: LNHNV and YYDKDF (reference sequence). Trimming pared 0 bases from V and 3 bases from J, leaving 10 bases between. The CDR3 is CATSRELAGTDTQYF. CDR3 coding DNA: TGTGCCACCAGCAGAGAGCTAGCCGGAACAGATACGCAGTATTTT. Drawing the rest from reference TRBV15 and TRBJ2-3, the complete variable domain is DAMVIQNPRYQVTQFGKPVTLSCSQTLNHNVMYWYQQKSSQAPKLLFHYYDKDFNNEADTPDNFQSRRPNTSFCFLDIRSPGLGDTAMYLCATSRELAGTDTQYFGPGTRLTVL.

V and J are TRBV24-1 and TRBJ2-6, with a weak D call TRBD1 (6 bases). Trimming left V 7 bases short and J 2 bases short, with 8 bases between. Looked up from germline, CDR1 is KGHDR and CDR2 is SFDVKD. The CDR3 is 14 amino acids. This CDR3 reads CATSRGAGANVLTF. The DNA for the CDR3 is TGTGCCACCAGCAGGGGAGCTGGGGCCAACGTCCTGACTTTC.

The chain combines TRBV3-1 (or the pseudogene TRBV3-2) with TRBJ2-2, with 7 bases that match TRBD1. Germline V gene data show CDR1 as LGHDT and CDR2 as YNNKEL (reference sequence). The J segment lost 5 bases and the V segment lost 4 bases, leaving 4 bases of the junction unmatched. There are 14 residues in the CDR3. CDR3 residues: CASSRQGQTGELFF. CDR3 in DNA: TGTGCCAGCAGCCGGCAGGGACAGACCGGGGAGCTGTTTTTT.

The chain has TRBV6-2 or TRBV6-3 and TRBJ2-3, with TRBD2 identical over 10 bases. CDR3 length equals 17 residues. Germline V gives CDR1 MNHEY, CDR2 SVGEGT. Trimming at V came to 5 bases and at J to 4 bases, leaving 12 bases not matched to a gene. CDR3 loop: CASSTRSSGSQPDTQYF. CDR3 DNA: TGTGCCAGCAGTACTCGATCTAGCGGGAGCCAGCCAGATACGCAGTATTTT.

This clone was recorded once. The gene calls are TRBV28 and TRBJ2-5, with D maybe TRBD2 (5 bases). V dropped 4 bases and J dropped 1 base, with 13 bases sitting between them. The CDR3 contains 15 residues. Germline assignment: CDR1 MDHEN and CDR2 SYDVKM. CDR3 residues: CASSSPGNPQETQYF. The DNA for the CDR3 is TGTGCCAGCAGTTCCCCGGGGAACCCCCAAGAGACCCAGTACTTC.

There are a few counts of this clone. The J gene is TRBJ1-1, the V gene TRBV5-5; no reliable D call. CDR1 is SGHKS and CDR2 is YYEKEE in the germline V gene (reference sequence). CDR3 length: 13 amino acids. The V end was cut by 4 bases, the J end by 11 bases, with 18 bases between. The CDR3 DNA reads TGTGCCAGCAGCCCTGGAGGCTCTTCAGTGGCTTTCTTT. Its protein is CASSPGGSSVAFF. Variable domain in full (rest from reference TRBV5-5 and TRBJ1-1): DAGVTQSPTHLIKTRGQQVTLRCSPISGHKSVSWYQQVLGQGPQFIFQYYEKEERGRGNFPDRFSARQFPNYSSELNVNALLLGDSALYLCASSPGGSSVAFFGQGTRLTVV.

Comment on this clone: Given a much more abundant clone one base away, this may be a read error. V and J are TRBV5-8 and TRBJ2-2, with TRBD2 matching 12 bases. Germline V gives CDR1 SGHTS, CDR2 YDEGEE. The V and J ends lost 3 bases and 5 bases, in that order; junction bases with no gene match: 5. The CDR3 sequence is 16 residues long. The CDR3 loop reads CASSYTSGRRTGELFF. The CDR3 nucleotides are TGTGCCAGCAGCTATACTAGCGGGAGGCGGACCGGGGAGCTGTTTTTT.

About this clone itself: The junction departs from the called germline gene at one end, perhaps through a read error. The chain couples TRBV11-2 to TRBJ2-7; 9 bases are a match to TRBD2. Per the germline V gene, CDR1 is SGHAT and CDR2 is FQNNGV. The CDR3 consists of 13 residues. CDR3 DNA: TGTGCCAGCAGATTAGCGGGAGTAGGGGAGCAGTACTTC. Translated: CASRLAGVGEQYF.

The gene calls are TRBV7-2 and TRBJ2-1; 10 bases map to TRBD2. Germline assignment: CDR1 SGHTA and CDR2 FQGNSA. The CDR3 is 15 amino acids. The V gene end was trimmed by 4 bases and the J gene end by 7 bases; junction bases not matched to a gene: 7. This chain's CDR3 is CASSSRLAGANEQFF. The CDR3 DNA is TGTGCCAGCAGCTCCCGACTAGCGGGCGCTAATGAGCAGTTCTTC.